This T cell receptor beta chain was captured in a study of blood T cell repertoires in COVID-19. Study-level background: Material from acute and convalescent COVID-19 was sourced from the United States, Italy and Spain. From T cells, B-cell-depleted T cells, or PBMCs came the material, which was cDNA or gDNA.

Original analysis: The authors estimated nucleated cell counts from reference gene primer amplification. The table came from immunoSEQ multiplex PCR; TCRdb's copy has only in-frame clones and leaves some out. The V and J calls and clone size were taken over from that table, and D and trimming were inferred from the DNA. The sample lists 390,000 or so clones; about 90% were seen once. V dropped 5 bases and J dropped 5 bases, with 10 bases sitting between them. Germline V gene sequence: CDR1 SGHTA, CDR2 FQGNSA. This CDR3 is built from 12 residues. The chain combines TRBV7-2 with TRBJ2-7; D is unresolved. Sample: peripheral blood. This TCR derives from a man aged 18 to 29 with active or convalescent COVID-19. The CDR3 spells CASSRRWNEQYF. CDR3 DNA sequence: TGTGCCAGCAGCCGCAGGTGGAACGAGCAGTACTTC.